Detailed here is one T cell receptor (beta chain). The data derive from a study of blood T cell repertoires in COVID-19. Clones were read by immunoSEQ multiplex PCR, and TCRdb kept only the in-frame ones, dropping some. The sample records about 36,000 clones, 80% to 90% being singletons. The CDR3 contains 14 residues. Trimming pared 5 bases from V and 3 bases from J, leaving 8 bases between. Germline V lookup: CDR1 LNHDA, CDR2 SQIVND (reference sequence). Sequenced sample: peripheral blood. The clonotype comes from a human donor in a cohort sampled during active or convalescent COVID-19. The donor label of this sample is uncertain. V and J are TRBV19 and TRBJ2-6, with D possibly being TRBD2 (5 bases). The CDR3 nucleotides read TGTGCCAGTAGTGATCGGGGTGGGGCCAACGTCCTGACTTTC. Protein product: CASSDRGGANVLTF.